Following are 17 T cell receptor beta chains from one sample sequenced in a study of T cells in Graves' hyperthyroidism and ophthalmopathy. Regions amplified from RNA transcripts were the TCR beta CDR3 regions. First-round RT-PCR with HTBI primers amplified the TCR CDR3 region. From the multiplex PCR reads, TCRdb called clonotypes with MiXCR, one entry per CDR3 protein. The data hold 550,000 to 700,000 distinct CDR3 sequences, with about 45% observed a single time. Sequencing input: peripheral blood or thyroid tissue (not recorded which). The source is an adult woman with Graves' disease, either hyperthyroidism or ophthalmopathy (not recorded which).

Many counts were recorded for this clonotype. The chain couples TRBV11-2 to TRBJ1-5, with 7 bases matching TRBD1. This CDR3 comprises 16 residues. With V trimmed by 5 bases and J by 2 bases, 9 bases remained unmatched. Per germline, CDR1 SGHAT and CDR2 FQNNGV. CDR3 sequence: CASSPRPGTGNQPQHF. As DNA, the CDR3 is TGTGCCAGCAGCCCTCGTCCCGGGACAGGCAATCAGCCCCAGCATTTT.

This clonotype appeared many times. The chain couples TRBV5-1 to TRBJ1-2; D gene unclear. CDR1 and CDR2 (germline): SGHRS, YFSETQ. This CDR3 has 13 amino acids. V shed 5 bases and J shed 5 bases, with 13 bases lying between them. Here the CDR3 DNA reads TGCGCCAGCAGGCTAGGGCAGGAGTATGGCTACACCTTC. This codes for CASRLGQEYGYTF.

The sample holds many counts of this clonotype. The chain links TRBV7-2 to TRBJ2-5; 8 nucleotides line up with TRBD1. The CDR3 spans 14 residues. After removal of 4 bases from V and 5 bases from J, the junction contained 6 bases not matched to a gene. Germline V CDR1 and CDR2: SGHTA, FQGNSA. The CDR3 is CASSSRQGAETQYF. CDR3 nucleotides: TGTGCCAGCAGCTCACGGCAGGGGGCTGAGACCCAGTACTTC.

This clonotype has only a few counts. The V gene is TRBV19, the J gene TRBJ2-6; D gene ambiguous. The CDR3 loop spans 15 amino acids. Germline CDR1 and CDR2: LNHDA and SQIVND (reference sequence). V was pared by 4 bases and J by 0 bases, with 7 bases between. This CDR3 is CASSSVLSGANVLTF. CDR3 coding DNA: TGTGCCAGTAGTAGCGTCCTCTCTGGGGCCAACGTCCTGACTTTC.

In this sample, this clonotype turned up many times. The chain joins TRBV7-9 to TRBJ1-1; D unclear. V lost 2 bases and J 0 bases, leaving 7 bases between the germline ends. Germline V gene sequence: CDR1 SEHNR, CDR2 FQNEAQ (reference sequence). This CDR3 has 14 amino acids. Here the CDR3 DNA reads TGTGCCAGCAGCTTATCCCGATTGAACACTGAAGCTTTCTTT. It translates to CASSLSRLNTEAFF.

This chain uses TRBV12-3 or TRBV12-4 with TRBJ2-1; D may match TRBD1 or TRBD2 (6 bases each). V was shortened by 2 bases and J by 9 bases, with 17 bases between the two germline ends. This CDR3 comprises 15 residues. CDR3 nucleotides: TGTGCCAGCAGTTTACGGGGGCGCGGGAACACTGAGCAGTTCTTC. Translated, it gives CASSLRGRGNTEQFF.

This clonotype came up many times. This CDR3 is CASSLDGLGYGYTF. Here the CDR3 DNA reads TGCGCCAGCAGCTTGGACGGCTTAGGCTATGGCTACACCTTC. This sequence joins TRBV5-1 and TRBJ1-2; D unresolved. The CDR3 extends over 14 amino acids. Per the germline V gene, CDR1 is SGHRS and CDR2 is YFSETQ. V was pared by 0 bases and J by 4 bases, with 10 bases between. The full variable domain, rest sourced from reference TRBV5-1 and TRBJ1-2, is KAGVTQTPRYLIKTRGQQVTLSCSPISGHRSVSWYQQTPGQGLQFLFEYFSETQRNKGNFPGRFSGRQFSNSRSEMNVSTLELGDSALYLCASSLDGLGYGYTFGSGTRLTVV.

The V gene is TRBV2, the J gene TRBJ2-5; D might be TRBD2 (6 bases). V gave up 11 bases and J gave up 1 base, with 17 bases separating them. CDR1 and CDR2 from the germline V gene are SNHLY and FYNNEI. This CDR3 has 14 residues. DNA for the CDR3: TGTGCCGAGAAAGTCGGGGGATCCCAAGAGACCCAGTACTTC. This translates into CAEKVGGSQETQYF.

The rearrangement uses TRBV11-2 and TRBJ2-6; a possible D gene is TRBD2 (5 bases). CDR3 length: 16 residues. The ends were cut back, 5 bases at V and 1 base at J, with 12 bases in the middle. Germline loops: CDR1 SGHAT, CDR2 FQNNGV. This CDR3 reads CASSIGLPSGANVLTF. The DNA for the CDR3 is TGTGCCAGCAGCATAGGACTTCCTTCTGGGGCCAACGTCCTGACTTTC.

The chain carries TRBV20-1 and TRBJ1-5, with D possibly matching TRBD1 (5 bases). The CDR3 is made up of 13 amino acids. Germline V gene lookup returns CDR1 DFQATT and CDR2 SNEGSKA (reference sequence). Trimming pared 5 bases from V and 6 bases from J, leaving 14 bases between. The CDR3 loop is CSAARDLGQPQHF. CDR3 bases: TGCAGTGCTGCTAGGGACCTGGGTCAGCCCCAGCATTTT.

This clonotype was seen a few times. This chain uses TRBV20-1 with TRBJ2-2; 13 bases are a match to TRBD2. The CDR3 contains 15 residues. V lost 6 bases and J lost 6; bases outside the gene matches: 7. Germline CDR1 reads DFQATT; CDR2 reads SNEGSKA (reference sequence). CDR3 residues: CSAKLAGGPAGELFF. Here the CDR3 DNA reads TGCAGTGCAAAACTAGCGGGGGGGCCTGCCGGGGAGCTGTTTTTT.

In regard to this clonotype: A junction end diverges from the germline sequence, so it may reflect a read error. The V call is TRBV10-3, the J call TRBJ2-2; D possibly corresponds to TRBD2 (5 bases). CDR3 length equals 14 residues. CDR1 is ENHRY and CDR2 is SYGVKD in the germline V gene. The CDR3 region has the DNA TGTGCCATCAGAGCCACCTCGAACACCGGGGAGCCGTTTTTT. Translation: CAIRATSNTGEPFF.

On this clonotype: This could be a read error, since a much larger clone is one nucleotide away. The V and J genes are TRBV7-9 and TRBJ2-7; D possibly corresponds to TRBD2 (5 bases). The germline gives CDR1 SEHNR, CDR2 FQNEAQ (reference sequence). This CDR3 is 16 amino acids long. The CDR3 sequence: CASSPWPRGIVYEQYF. The DNA of the CDR3 is TGCGCCAGCAGCCCCTGGCCACGGGGAATAGTCTACGAGCAGTACTTC.

A note on this clonotype: The final CDR3 position lacks the conserved phenylalanine or tryptophan, pointing to a likely read error. J is TRBJ2-7 and V is TRBV7-9; no reliable D call. Germline values: CDR1 SEHNR, CDR2 FQNEAQ (reference sequence). V dropped 2 bases and J dropped 6 bases, with 5 bases sitting between them. The CDR3 is made up of 11 amino acids. CDR3 nucleotide sequence: TGTGCCAGCAGCTTACGTGGCGAGCAGTACCTC. Its translation: CASSLRGEQYL.

This clonotype was seen repeatedly, ten times or more. The V gene is TRBV12-3 or TRBV12-4, the J gene TRBJ1-1; D ambiguous. Trimming stripped 5 bases from V and 0 bases from J, with 7 bases between. This CDR3 comprises 13 residues. The DNA of the CDR3 is TGTGCCAGCAGTCCTCAGGTGAACACTGAAGCTTTCTTT. The encoded protein is CASSPQVNTEAFF.

The table lists this clonotype with many counts. V gene TRBV19 combines with J gene TRBJ1-1; a possible D gene is TRBD1 (5 bases). This CDR3 comprises 13 residues. Germline V gene data show CDR1 as LNHDA and CDR2 as SQIVND (reference sequence). V lost 3 bases to trimming and J lost 3 bases, with 8 bases between them. Here the CDR3 reads CASSIWGHTEAFF. The CDR3 DNA reads TGTGCCAGTAGTATTTGGGGCCACACTGAAGCTTTCTTT.

This clonotype came up many times. J is TRBJ1-5 and V is TRBV12-3 or TRBV12-4, with D perhaps TRBD1 (6 bases). The CDR3 spans 16 residues. The ends were cut back, 3 bases at V and 4 bases at J, with 16 bases in the middle. CDR3 region: CASSLESGGPNQPQHF. CDR3 DNA sequence: TGTGCCAGCAGTTTGGAGTCTGGGGGGCCGAATCAGCCCCAGCATTTT.